The clone carrying this TCR beta chain was seen only a few times. Its matching antigen is unknown. This sample was taken from a study of early T cells in non-severe SARS-CoV-2 infection. The study's findings and limits: Reliance on VDJdb matching favored anti-spike CD8 responses; private and CD4 specificities were missed.

The CDR3 totals 16 residues. The V and J ends lost 5 bases and 4 bases, in that order; junction bases with no gene match: 10. Each cDNA molecule carried a unique molecular identifier. MiXCR, applied by TCRdb to the 5' RACE reads, yields one record per CDR3 protein. The sample yields tens of thousands of distinct CDR3 sequences, approximately 12% seen once. The rearrangement uses TRBV12-3 or TRBV12-4 and TRBJ2-1, with TRBD2 matching over 8 bases. The receptor was isolated from an adult who was a healthcare worker with PCR-confirmed SARS-CoV-2 infection or an uninfected control (not recorded which). The specimen was whole blood. Written as DNA, the CDR3 is TGTGCCAGCAGTCCCCACCCTAGCGGGCCGTACAATGAGCAGTTCTTC. Amino acid sequence: CASSPHPSGPYNEQFF.